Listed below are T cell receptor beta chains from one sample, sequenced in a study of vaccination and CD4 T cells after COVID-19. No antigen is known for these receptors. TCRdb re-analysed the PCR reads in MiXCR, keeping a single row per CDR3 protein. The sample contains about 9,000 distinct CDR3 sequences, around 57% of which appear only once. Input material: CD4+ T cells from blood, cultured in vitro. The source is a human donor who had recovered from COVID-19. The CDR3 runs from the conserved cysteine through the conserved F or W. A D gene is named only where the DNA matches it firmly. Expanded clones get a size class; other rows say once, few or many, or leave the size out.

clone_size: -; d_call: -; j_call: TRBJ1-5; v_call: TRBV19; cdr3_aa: CASSIDPGSIQPQHF; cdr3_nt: TGTGCCAGTAGTATAGATCCAGGTAGTATTCAGCCCCAGCATTTT
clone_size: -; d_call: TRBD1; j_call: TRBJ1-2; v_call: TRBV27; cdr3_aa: CASSFTGTDIYGYTF; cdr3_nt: TGTGCCAGCAGTTTTACCGGGACAGACATCTATGGCTACACCTTC
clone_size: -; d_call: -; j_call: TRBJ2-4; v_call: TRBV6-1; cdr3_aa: CASSEGRVNIQYF; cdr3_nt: TGTGCCAGCAGTGAAGGCAGGGTAAACATTCAGTACTTC
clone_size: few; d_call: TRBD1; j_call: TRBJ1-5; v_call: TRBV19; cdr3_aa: CASKGTGLDQPQHF; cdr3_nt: TGTGCCAGTAAAGGGACAGGGCTCGATCAGCCCCAGCATTTT
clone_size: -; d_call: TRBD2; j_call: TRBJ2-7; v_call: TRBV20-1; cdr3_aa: CSAGLAGRGYEQYF; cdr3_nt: TGCAGTGCTGGACTAGCGGGGCGCGGGTACGAGCAGTACTTC
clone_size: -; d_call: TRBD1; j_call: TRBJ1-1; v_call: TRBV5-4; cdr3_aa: CASSLIGAGGTEAFF; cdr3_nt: TGTGCCAGCAGCTTGATCGGGGCAGGGGGTACTGAAGCTTTCTTT
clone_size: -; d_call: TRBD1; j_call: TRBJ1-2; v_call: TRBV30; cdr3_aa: CAWSGQGNYGYTF; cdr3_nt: TGTGCCTGGAGCGGACAGGGGAACTATGGCTACACCTTC
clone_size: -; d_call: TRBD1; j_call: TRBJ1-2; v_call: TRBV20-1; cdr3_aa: CSARKTGGVPLYGYTF; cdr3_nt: TGCAGTGCTAGGAAGACAGGGGGCGTCCCCCTCTATGGCTACACCTTC
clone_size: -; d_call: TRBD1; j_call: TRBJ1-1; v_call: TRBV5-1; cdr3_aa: CASSPRGGRSHTEAFF; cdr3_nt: TGCGCCAGCAGCCCCAGGGGGGGGCGATCCCACACTGAAGCTTTCTTT
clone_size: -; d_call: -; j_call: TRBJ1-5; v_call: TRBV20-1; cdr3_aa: CSARAASNNQPQHF; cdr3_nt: TGCAGTGCTAGAGCCGCCAGTAACAATCAGCCCCAGCATTTT
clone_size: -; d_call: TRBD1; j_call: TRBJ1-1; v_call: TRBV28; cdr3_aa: CASRLDRVNTEAFF; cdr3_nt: TGTGCCAGCAGACTGGACAGGGTGAACACTGAAGCTTTCTTT
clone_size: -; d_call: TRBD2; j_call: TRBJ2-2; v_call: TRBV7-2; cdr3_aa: CASSPHPVAGGPGELFF; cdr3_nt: TGTGCCAGCAGCCCCCATCCGGTAGCGGGGGGGCCCGGGGAGCTGTTTTTT
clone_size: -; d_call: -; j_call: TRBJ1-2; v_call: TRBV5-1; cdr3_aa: CASSELDESYGYTF; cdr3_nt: TGCGCCAGTTCCGAACTTGATGAGAGCTATGGCTACACCTTC
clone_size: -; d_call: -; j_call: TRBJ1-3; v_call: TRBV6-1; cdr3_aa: CASSSPGTAAGNTIYF; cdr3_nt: TGTGCCAGCAGCTCCCCCGGGACTGCAGCTGGAAACACCATATATTTT
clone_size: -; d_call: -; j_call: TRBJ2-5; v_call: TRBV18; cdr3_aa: CASSEQVEAQYF; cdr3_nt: TGTGCCAGCTCGGAACAGGTTGAGGCCCAGTACTTC